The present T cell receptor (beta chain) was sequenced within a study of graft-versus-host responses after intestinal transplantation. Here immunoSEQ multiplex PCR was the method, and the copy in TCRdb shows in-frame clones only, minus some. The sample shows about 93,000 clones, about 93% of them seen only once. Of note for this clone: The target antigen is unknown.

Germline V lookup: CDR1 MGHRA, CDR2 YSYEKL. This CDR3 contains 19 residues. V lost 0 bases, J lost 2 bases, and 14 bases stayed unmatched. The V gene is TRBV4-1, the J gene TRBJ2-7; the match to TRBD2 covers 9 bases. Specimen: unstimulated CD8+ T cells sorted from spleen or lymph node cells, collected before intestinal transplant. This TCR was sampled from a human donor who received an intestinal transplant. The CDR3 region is CASSQEAGTSLDPTYEQYF. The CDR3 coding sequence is TGCGCCAGCAGCCAAGAGGCCGGGACTAGCCTTGACCCTACCTACGAGCAGTACTTC.